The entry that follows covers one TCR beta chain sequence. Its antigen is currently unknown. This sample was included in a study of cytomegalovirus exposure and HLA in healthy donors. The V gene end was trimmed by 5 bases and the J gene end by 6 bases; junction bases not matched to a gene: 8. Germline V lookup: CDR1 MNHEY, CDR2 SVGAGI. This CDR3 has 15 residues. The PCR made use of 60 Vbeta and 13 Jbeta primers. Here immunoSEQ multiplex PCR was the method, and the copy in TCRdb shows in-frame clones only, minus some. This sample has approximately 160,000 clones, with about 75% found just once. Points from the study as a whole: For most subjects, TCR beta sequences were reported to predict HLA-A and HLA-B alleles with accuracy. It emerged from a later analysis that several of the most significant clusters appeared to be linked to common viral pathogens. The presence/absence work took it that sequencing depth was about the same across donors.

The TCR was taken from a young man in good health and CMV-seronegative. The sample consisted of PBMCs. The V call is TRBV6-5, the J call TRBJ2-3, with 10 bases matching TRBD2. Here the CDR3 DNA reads TGTGCCAGCAGTACCAGCGGGAGGGCGGGGGATACGCAGTATTTT. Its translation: CASSTSGRAGDTQYF.